The source of this T cell receptor (beta chain) is a study of vaccination and CD4 T cells after COVID-19. V lost 10 bases and J lost 5; bases outside the gene matches: 12. CDR3 length equals 15 residues. The germline gives CDR1 LNHDA, CDR2 SQIVND (reference sequence). Treatment: roughly ten-day PBMC culture with coronavirus spike peptide pools or control peptides (ViraFEST assay). Worth noting for this clonotype: Its antigen is unknown. The CDR3 ends on some other residue instead of the conserved phenylalanine or tryptophan, so this is likely a read error.

With the Oncomine TCR Beta short-read assay, DNA from cultured CD4+ T cells was sequenced. TCRdb reprocessed the PCR reads via MiXCR and lists one record per CDR3 protein. This sample has more than 10,000 distinct CDR3 sequences; roughly 27% occur once, and the top ten carry over 12%. Findings of the study overall: The authors identified 304 of 307 vaccine-specific clones in convalescent patients as spike mono-reactive.

The sequence derives from a human donor who had recovered from COVID-19. The chain has TRBV19 and TRBJ1-3, with 9 positions matching TRBD1. This specimen was CD4+ T cells from blood, cultured in vitro, taken after SARS-CoV-2 vaccination. The CDR3 bases are TGTGCCACCGCTAGATCAGACAGGGGGAGAAACACCATATATTCT. It yields the protein CATARSDRGRNTIYS.